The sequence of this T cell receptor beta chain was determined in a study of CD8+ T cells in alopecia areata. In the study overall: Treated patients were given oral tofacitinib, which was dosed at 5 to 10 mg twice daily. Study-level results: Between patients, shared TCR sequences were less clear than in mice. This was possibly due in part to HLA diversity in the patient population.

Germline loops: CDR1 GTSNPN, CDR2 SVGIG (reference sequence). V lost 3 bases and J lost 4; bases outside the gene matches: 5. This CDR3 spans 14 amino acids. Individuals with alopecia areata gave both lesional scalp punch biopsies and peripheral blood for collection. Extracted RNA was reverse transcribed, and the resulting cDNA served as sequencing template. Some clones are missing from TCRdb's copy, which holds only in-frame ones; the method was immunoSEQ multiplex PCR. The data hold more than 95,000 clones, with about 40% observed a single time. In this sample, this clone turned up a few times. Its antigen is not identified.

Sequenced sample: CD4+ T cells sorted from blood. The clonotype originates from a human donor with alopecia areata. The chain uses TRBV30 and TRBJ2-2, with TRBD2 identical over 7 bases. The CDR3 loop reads CAWRGLTSTGELFF. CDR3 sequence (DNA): TGTGCCTGGAGGGGACTAACGTCCACCGGGGAGCTGTTTTTT.